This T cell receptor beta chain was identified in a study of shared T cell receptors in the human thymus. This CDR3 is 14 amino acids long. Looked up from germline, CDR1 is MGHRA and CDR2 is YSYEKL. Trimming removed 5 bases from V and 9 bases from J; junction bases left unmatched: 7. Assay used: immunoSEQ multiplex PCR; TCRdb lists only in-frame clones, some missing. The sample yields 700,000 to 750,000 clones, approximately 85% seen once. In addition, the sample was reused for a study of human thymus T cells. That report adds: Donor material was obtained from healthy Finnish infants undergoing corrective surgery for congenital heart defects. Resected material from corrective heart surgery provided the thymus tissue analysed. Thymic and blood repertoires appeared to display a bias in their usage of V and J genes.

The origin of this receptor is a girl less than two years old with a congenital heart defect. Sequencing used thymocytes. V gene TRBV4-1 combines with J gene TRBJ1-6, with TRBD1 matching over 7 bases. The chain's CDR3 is CASSIRQGRSPLHF. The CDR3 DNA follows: TGCGCCAGCAGCATCCGACAGGGTCGTTCACCCCTCCACTTT.